The clone carrying this TCR beta chain was detected only a few times. The sample's time point: after neoadjuvant nivolumab, at surgical resection. These data are taken from a study of neoadjuvant anti-PD-1 for oral cavity cancer. TCRdb's copy holds only in-frame clones and misses some; the assay was immunoSEQ multiplex PCR. The sample has about 24,000 clones; roughly a quarter are singletons. V lost 2 bases and J lost 2, with 7 bases in between. This CDR3 is built from 15 residues. CDR1 and CDR2 (germline): MNHEY, SVGAGI. The source material was tumor tissue, sampled after nivolumab (anti-PD-1) treatment. The sequence came from a person between 35 and 79 years old with oral cavity squamous cell carcinoma. This sequence joins TRBV6-5 and TRBJ2-6; D gene uncertain. The CDR3 DNA reads as TGTGCCAGCAGTTACCAGGTAGCTGGGGCCAACGTCCTGACTTTC. The encoded protein is CASSYQVAGANVLTF.